The 26 T cell receptor beta chains reported below all come from one sample, sequenced in a study of T cell responses to AZD1222 COVID-19 vaccine. This table comes from immunoSEQ multiplex PCR, and its TCRdb copy is limited to in-frame clones, with some not included. The repertoire has 98,000 or so clones, roughly 80% of them found once; the top ten carry over 12%. Specimen: peripheral blood, collected 28 days after the second AZD1222 dose. These receptors came from an adult who received the AZD1222 COVID-19 vaccine.

The chain is built from TRBV3-1 (or the pseudogene TRBV3-2) and TRBJ2-5, with 7 bases fitting TRBD2. Germline assignment: CDR1 LGHDT and CDR2 YNNKEL (reference sequence). There are 16 residues in the CDR3. V lost 4 bases, J lost 2 bases, and 10 bases stayed unmatched. Written as DNA, the CDR3 is TGTGCCAGCAGCCCACTGCGGGACTATCCGCAAGAGACCCAGTACTTC. As protein: CASSPLRDYPQETQYF.

The chain uses TRBV5-4 and TRBJ2-7, with 9 nucleotides matching TRBD2. From germline, CDR1 is SGHNT and CDR2 YYREEE (reference sequence). This CDR3 is 16 amino acids long. Trimming removed 3 bases from V and 2 bases from J; junction bases left unmatched: 9. The CDR3 coding sequence is TGTGCCAGCAGCTCCTCAGCGGGGGGCCAAACCTACGAGCAGTACTTC. Its protein is CASSSSAGGQTYEQYF.

V is TRBV7-2 and J is TRBJ2-2, with 12 bases aligning to TRBD1. With 4 bases clipped from V and 6 bases from J, the junction kept 0 bases outside the gene matches. This CDR3 has 14 amino acids. Germline-derived CDR1 and CDR2 are SGHTA and FQGNSA. The DNA of the CDR3 is TGTGCCAGCAGCTGGGACAGGGGGCCCGGGGAGCTGTTTTTT. Translated, it gives CASSWDRGPGELFF.

DNA of the CDR3: TGCAGTGCCCGCTGGGGAGAGACCCAGTACTTC. It codes for CSARWGETQYF. V is TRBV20-1 and J is TRBJ2-5; D call uncertain. Trimming took 6 bases from V and 4 from J, leaving 9 bases between them. The CDR3 loop spans 11 amino acids. Germline values: CDR1 DFQATT, CDR2 SNEGSKA (reference sequence).

The rearrangement links TRBV4-3 to TRBJ2-7; perhaps TRBD2 as D (5 bases). V dropped 0 bases and J dropped 4 bases, with 13 bases sitting between them. The CDR3 is 15 amino acids. Germline V CDR1 and CDR2: LGHNA, YSLEER. Here the CDR3 reads CASSQETSGRYEQYF. Here the CDR3 DNA reads TGCGCCAGCAGCCAAGAAACAAGCGGACGATACGAGCAGTACTTC.

The chain joins TRBV7-9 to TRBJ2-5, with TRBD2 identical over 10 bases. The trim removed 4 bases at V and 5 bases at J, leaving 4 bases unmatched. The CDR3 is made up of 14 amino acids. Germline lookup yields CDR1 SEHNR and CDR2 FQNEAQ (reference sequence). The CDR3 spells CASSSSGSAETQYF. The CDR3 DNA follows: TGTGCCAGCAGCTCTAGCGGGAGCGCGGAGACCCAGTACTTC.

This chain connects TRBV3-1 (or the pseudogene TRBV3-2) to TRBJ1-4; D unresolved. The CDR3 consists of 15 residues. Germline CDR1 LGHDT, CDR2 YNNKEL (reference sequence). Between the trimmed V and J ends, which lost 0 bases and 8 bases, there was a span of 13 bases. The DNA for the CDR3 is TGTGCCAGCAGCCAAGATAGCGGGATGGGGGAAAAACTGTTTTTT. Encoded protein: CASSQDSGMGEKLFF.

The chain employs TRBV7-2 and TRBJ2-1; D gene uncertain. Trimming took 1 base from V and 4 from J, leaving 11 bases between them. There are 15 residues in the CDR3. CDR1 and CDR2 from the germline V gene are SGHTA and FQGNSA. The CDR3 DNA follows: TGTGCCAGCAGCTTAGGTACTGCCTTATACAATGAGCAGTTCTTC. Amino acids: CASSLGTALYNEQFF.

This clone was observed once. The chain joins TRBV20-1 to TRBJ2-7; the D gene is possibly TRBD2 (6 bases). Germline V gene sequence: CDR1 DFQATT, CDR2 SNEGSKA (reference sequence). With 3 bases removed from V and 7 bases from J, the gap between germline ends came to 19 bases. This CDR3 has 14 amino acids. CDR3 in amino acids: CSASIGSGVREQYF. The CDR3 coding sequence is TGCAGTGCTAGTATCGGTAGCGGTGTAAGGGAGCAGTACTTC.

The chain has TRBV5-4 and TRBJ2-5; possible D gene TRBD2, 5 bases. The CDR3 is 12 amino acids. The germline gives CDR1 SGHNT, CDR2 YYREEE (reference sequence). V shed 3 bases and J shed 5 bases, with 8 bases lying between them. The CDR3 sequence is CASSWTPETQYF. DNA for the CDR3: TGTGCCAGCAGCTGGACTCCGGAGACCCAGTACTTC.

The J gene is TRBJ2-1, the V gene TRBV30; no clear D. Looked up from germline, CDR1 is GTSNPN and CDR2 is SVGIG (reference sequence). The ends were cut back, 7 bases at V and 7 bases at J, with 11 bases in the middle. There are 11 residues in the CDR3. The CDR3 nucleotides read TGTGCCTACACCGAATCGAATGAGCAGTTCTTC. Amino acid sequence: CAYTESNEQFF. The full variable domain, with the rest looked up from reference TRBV30 and TRBJ2-1, is SQTIHQWPATLVQPVGSPLSLECTVEGTSNPNLYWYRQAAGRGLQLLFYSVGIGQISSEVPQNLSASRPQDRQFILSSKKLLLSDSGFYLCAYTESNEQFFGPGTRLTVL.

This clone was recorded only once. The chain is built from TRBV5-1 and TRBJ1-5, with D maybe TRBD1 (5 bases). V was clipped by 2 bases and J by 4 bases, with 10 bases between them. The CDR3 is made up of 14 amino acids. In germline, CDR1 is SGHRS, CDR2 YFSETQ. DNA of the CDR3: TGCGCCAGCAGCTTCGGGCAGGGAAATCAGCCCCAGCATTTT. Protein sequence: CASSFGQGNQPQHF.

The chain carries TRBV2 and TRBJ1-2; TRBD1 aligns across 7 bases. V gave up 8 bases and J gave up 2 bases; unmatched junction bases: 5. Per the germline V gene, CDR1 is SNHLY and CDR2 is FYNNEI. The length of the CDR3 is 13 residues. This CDR3 is CASHGTDNYGYTF. The CDR3 DNA reads TGTGCCAGCCATGGGACAGACAACTATGGCTACACCTTC.

The V gene is TRBV12-3 or TRBV12-4, the J gene TRBJ2-1; 8 bases agree with TRBD2. Trimming cost V 6 bases and J 6 bases; bases outside gene matches: 4. The CDR3 extends over 13 amino acids. CDR3 protein: CASRSGTSNEQFF. Written as DNA, the CDR3 is TGTGCCAGCAGGTCCGGGACTAGCAATGAGCAGTTCTTC.

V gene TRBV7-2 combines with J gene TRBJ2-2, with unresolved D. The CDR3 has 14 residues. V dropped 3 bases and J dropped 7 bases, with 12 bases sitting between them. Germline V CDR1 and CDR2: SGHTA, FQGNSA. The CDR3 loop is CASSFAVVGGELFF. Here the CDR3 DNA reads TGTGCCAGCAGCTTCGCCGTAGTGGGCGGGGAGCTGTTTTTT. Full variable domain (missing parts from reference TRBV7-2 and TRBJ2-2): GAGVSQSPSNKVTEKGKDVELRCDPISGHTALYWYRQSLGQGLEFLIYFQGNSAPDKSGLPSDRFSAERTGGSVSTLTIQRTQQEDSAVYLCASSFAVVGGELFFGEGSRLTVL.

For the CDR3, the DNA is TGTGCCAGCAGAAAGGGTCTAGCGGGACAAAGCACAGATACGCAGTATTTT. Amino acids: CASRKGLAGQSTDTQYF. This rearrangement joins TRBV11-3 to TRBJ2-3; 9 nucleotides agree with TRBD2. With V trimmed by 6 bases and J by 0 bases, 10 bases remained unmatched. The CDR3 runs 17 residues. The germline CDR1 and CDR2 sequences are SGHNT and YENEEA.

This clone appeared once. The chain recombines TRBV27 with TRBJ1-5; 10 bases line up with TRBD1. V was clipped by 5 bases and J by 7 bases; unmatched bases: 5. The CDR3 consists of 14 residues. CDR1 and CDR2 (germline): MNHEY, SMNVEV (reference sequence). This CDR3 is CASSPGQGNQPQHF. The CDR3 DNA sequence: TGTGCCAGCAGTCCGGGACAGGGGAACCAGCCCCAGCATTTT.

The CDR3 coding sequence is TGTGCCAGCAGCTTACTACTAGCATCCTACAATGAGCAGTTCTTC. Amino acid sequence: CASSLLLASYNEQFF. The chain combines TRBV11-1 with TRBJ2-1; TRBD2 might be the D (6 bases). Germline V gives CDR1 SGHAT, CDR2 FQDESV (reference sequence). V was pared by 2 bases and J by 1 base, with 9 bases between. The CDR3 runs to 15 residues.

Only one count was recorded for this clone. The chain couples TRBV4-1 to TRBJ2-7; 8 nucleotides line up with TRBD1. The J segment lost 7 bases and the V segment lost 0 bases, leaving 5 bases of the junction unmatched. The germline V gene encodes CDR1 MGHRA and CDR2 YSYEKL. The CDR3 runs to 14 residues. For the CDR3, the DNA is TGCGCCAGCAGCCAAGATCAGGGGGCAGGGGAGCAGTACTTC. Translating gives CASSQDQGAGEQYF.

This rearrangement joins TRBV9 to TRBJ2-7; no reliable D call. The CDR3 consists of 13 residues. The germline V gene encodes CDR1 SGDLS and CDR2 YYNGEE. The V end was cut by 0 bases, the J end by 5 bases, with 9 bases between. The CDR3: CASSVANSDEQYF. CDR3 nucleotide sequence: TGTGCCAGCAGCGTAGCGAATTCCGACGAGCAGTACTTC.

The J gene is TRBJ1-1, the V gene TRBV27, with D hard to call. V was pared by 6 bases and J by 1 base, with 12 bases between. Germline lookup yields CDR1 MNHEY and CDR2 SMNVEV (reference sequence). The CDR3 has 14 residues. The CDR3 protein is CASREASRNTEAFF. CDR3 bases: TGTGCCAGCAGGGAGGCGTCTAGGAACACTGAAGCTTTCTTT.

J is TRBJ2-3 and V is TRBV18, with D hard to call. The CDR3 is made up of 16 amino acids. Trimming took off 6 bases at V and 1 base at J, with 17 bases between the two ends. Germline CDR1 reads KGHSH; CDR2 reads LQKENI. CDR3 region: CASSTPGSRRTDTQYF. The CDR3 nucleotides are TGTGCCAGCTCCACACCTGGGTCCAGACGCACAGATACGCAGTATTTT.

This clone was counted once. The J gene is TRBJ2-7, the V gene TRBV6-2 or TRBV6-3; 10 bases align to TRBD2. The length of the CDR3 is 15 residues. CDR1 and CDR2 from the germline V gene are MNHEY and SVGEGT. Trimming cost V 5 bases and J 5 bases; bases outside gene matches: 9. The CDR3 region has the DNA TGTGCCAGCAGTCGCCAAGCGGGAGGGGTACACGAGCAGTACTTC. Amino acids: CASSRQAGGVHEQYF.

V and J are TRBV3-1 (or the pseudogene TRBV3-2) and TRBJ2-4, with TRBD2 identical over 9 bases. The CDR3 has 15 amino acids. The germline gives CDR1 LGHDT, CDR2 YNNKEL (reference sequence). V lost 5 bases, J lost 1 base, and 3 bases stayed unmatched. CDR3 loop: CASSSRGGAKNIQYF. Written as DNA, the CDR3 is TGTGCCAGCAGCTCGCGGGGGGGTGCCAAAAACATTCAGTACTTC.

The V call is TRBV23-1, the J call TRBJ1-2, with 10 bases aligning to TRBD1. Being an ORF, TRBV23-1 has a function that is uncertain. V was pared by 4 bases and J by 5 bases, with 13 bases of the junction left unmatched. The CDR3 spans 17 residues. The CDR3 is CASSPRTGGPTWYGYTF. As DNA, the CDR3 is TGCGCCAGCAGTCCGAGGACAGGGGGGCCGACATGGTATGGCTACACCTTC.

The V gene is TRBV5-1, the J gene TRBJ2-2; D gene uncertain. Germline values: CDR1 SGHRS, CDR2 YFSETQ. V lost 0 bases and J 6 bases, leaving 12 bases between the germline ends. The CDR3 loop spans 15 amino acids. CDR3 nucleotide sequence: TGCGCCAGCAGCTTGGAAGCGCCAAGGGCCGGGGAGCTGTTTTTT. The encoded protein is CASSLEAPRAGELFF.